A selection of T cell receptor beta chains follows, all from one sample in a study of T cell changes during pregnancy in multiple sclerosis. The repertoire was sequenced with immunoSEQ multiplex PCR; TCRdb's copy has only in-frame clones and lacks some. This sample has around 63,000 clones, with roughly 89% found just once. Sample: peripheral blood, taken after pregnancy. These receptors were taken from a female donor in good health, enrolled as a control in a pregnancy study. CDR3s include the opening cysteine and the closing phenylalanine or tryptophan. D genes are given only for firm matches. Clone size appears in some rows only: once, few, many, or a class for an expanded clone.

CDR3 protein: CASSPDTYNEKLFF
CDR3 DNA: TGTGCCAGCAGCCCAGACACGTATAATGAAAAACTGTTTTTT
V gene: TRBV9
D gene: -
clone size: -
J gene: TRBJ1-4

CDR3 protein: CAWSVATTEAFF
CDR3 DNA: TGTGCCTGGAGTGTAGCGACCACTGAAGCTTTCTTT
V gene: TRBV30
D gene: -
clone size: -
J gene: TRBJ1-1

CDR3 protein: CASSQDFRAVGGGELFF
CDR3 DNA: TGTGCCAGCAGCCAAGATTTTAGAGCGGTGGGAGGTGGGGAGCTGTTTTTT
V gene: TRBV4-2
D gene: -
clone size: -
J gene: TRBJ2-2

CDR3 protein: CSVEEGSSYEQYF
CDR3 DNA: TGCAGCGTTGAAGAGGGCAGCTCCTACGAGCAGTACTTC
V gene: TRBV29-1
D gene: -
clone size: -
J gene: TRBJ2-7

CDR3 protein: CSVAFRGLSEAFF
CDR3 DNA: TGCAGCGTTGCGTTCCGGGGGTTATCTGAAGCTTTCTTT
V gene: TRBV29-1
D gene: -
clone size: -
J gene: TRBJ1-1

CDR3 protein: CASSLFSSNEQFF
CDR3 DNA: TGCGCCAGCAGCTTGTTTAGCAGCAATGAGCAGTTCTTC
V gene: TRBV5-1
D gene: -
clone size: -
J gene: TRBJ2-1

CDR3 protein: CASSPAEAGTDEQYF
CDR3 DNA: TGTGCCAGCAGCCCGGCGGAAGCGGGCACGGACGAGCAGTACTTC
V gene: TRBV9
D gene: -
clone size: -
J gene: TRBJ2-7

CDR3 protein: CASSKTADREGLRAFF
CDR3 DNA: TGTGCCAGCAGCAAAACGGCGGACAGGGAAGGTCTTAGAGCTTTCTTT
V gene: TRBV21-1
D gene: -
clone size: -
J gene: TRBJ1-1

CDR3 protein: CASRADSNTEAFF
CDR3 DNA: TGCGCCAGCAGGGCCGACTCGAACACTGAAGCTTTCTTT
V gene: TRBV5-1
D gene: -
clone size: few
J gene: TRBJ1-1

CDR3 protein: CASSFRGGGYTF
CDR3 DNA: TGTGCCAGCAGTTTCAGGGGTGGCGGCTACACCTTC
V gene: TRBV6-4
D gene: -
clone size: -
J gene: TRBJ1-2

CDR3 protein: CASGHDFSYEQYF
CDR3 DNA: TGTGCTAGTGGTCACGACTTTTCCTACGAGCAGTACTTC
V gene: TRBV12-5
D gene: -
clone size: -
J gene: TRBJ2-7

CDR3 protein: CASSQEGSGYEQYF
CDR3 DNA: TGCGCCAGCAGCCAAGAAGGCAGCGGCTACGAGCAGTACTTC
V gene: TRBV4-3
D gene: -
clone size: -
J gene: TRBJ2-7

CDR3 protein: CASSEAFQGGGYTF
CDR3 DNA: TGTGCCAGCAGTGAAGCGTTTCAGGGAGGAGGCTACACCTTC
V gene: TRBV6-1
D gene: -
clone size: -
J gene: TRBJ1-2

CDR3 protein: CASSLGSTNYGYTF
CDR3 DNA: TGTGCCAGCAGCTTAGGGAGTACTAACTATGGCTACACCTTC
V gene: TRBV7-2
D gene: -
clone size: -
J gene: TRBJ1-2

CDR3 protein: CAWSVGGVQTIYF
CDR3 DNA: TGTGCCTGGAGTGTGGGCGGGGTTCAAACCATATATTTT
V gene: TRBV30
D gene: -
clone size: -
J gene: TRBJ1-3

CDR3 protein: CASNPGHLTYEQYF
CDR3 DNA: TGTGCCAGCAACCCGGGACACTTAACCTACGAGCAGTACTTC
V gene: TRBV11-2
D gene: -
clone size: -
J gene: TRBJ2-7

CDR3 protein: CASSLVKGAAEAFF
CDR3 DNA: TGCGCCAGCAGCTTGGTTAAGGGGGCAGCTGAAGCTTTCTTT
V gene: TRBV5-1
D gene: TRBD1
clone size: -
J gene: TRBJ1-1

CDR3 protein: CASSLGGHLTDTQYF
CDR3 DNA: TGTGCCAGCAGCCTCGGGGGGCACCTCACAGATACGCAGTATTTT
V gene: TRBV7-8
D gene: -
clone size: -
J gene: TRBJ2-3

CDR3 protein: CASIRTGRLYGYTF
CDR3 DNA: TGTGCCAGCATTCGGACAGGACGACTCTATGGCTACACCTTC
V gene: TRBV28
D gene: TRBD1
clone size: -
J gene: TRBJ1-2

CDR3 protein: CASSTSGVEEKLFF
CDR3 DNA: TGTGCCAGCAGCACCTCGGGGGTAGAAGAAAAACTGTTTTTT
V gene: TRBV7-9
D gene: -
clone size: -
J gene: TRBJ1-4

CDR3 protein: CASSFKPTTNEKLFF
CDR3 DNA: TGTGCCAGCAGTTTTAAACCTACAACTAATGAAAAACTGTTTTTT
V gene: TRBV27
D gene: -
clone size: -
J gene: TRBJ1-4

CDR3 protein: CASSLTVYGNTEAFF
CDR3 DNA: TGTGCCAGCAGCTTAACAGTTTACGGGAACACTGAAGCTTTCTTT
V gene: TRBV7-2
D gene: -
clone size: -
J gene: TRBJ1-1

CDR3 protein: CASSQGRENSPLHF
CDR3 DNA: TGTGCCAGCAGCCAAGGACGGGAAAATTCACCCCTCCACTTT
V gene: TRBV14
D gene: -
clone size: few
J gene: TRBJ1-6

CDR3 protein: CASSPIRGQETQYF
CDR3 DNA: TGTGCCAGCAGCCCTATCCGGGGGCAAGAGACCCAGTACTTC
V gene: TRBV7-2
D gene: -
clone size: -
J gene: TRBJ2-5

CDR3 protein: CASSFRGGSPLHF
CDR3 DNA: TGTGCCAGCAGTTTTCGGGGAGGTTCACCCCTCCACTTT
V gene: TRBV27
D gene: -
clone size: -
J gene: TRBJ1-6

CDR3 protein: CASSLGLQGRVTSPLHF
CDR3 DNA: TGTGCCAGCAGCTTAGGATTACAGGGTAGAGTAACTTCACCCCTCCACTTT
V gene: TRBV7-2
D gene: -
clone size: -
J gene: TRBJ1-6

CDR3 protein: CASSKVFGGARDTQYF
CDR3 DNA: TGCGCCAGCAGTAAGGTTTTCGGGGGGGCCCGGGATACGCAGTATTTT
V gene: TRBV5-1
D gene: TRBD2
clone size: -
J gene: TRBJ2-3

CDR3 protein: CATKFTGTGNQPQHF
CDR3 DNA: TGTGCCACCAAATTCACCGGAACAGGGAATCAGCCCCAGCATTTT
V gene: TRBV19
D gene: -
clone size: few
J gene: TRBJ1-5

CDR3 protein: CASREIGQGYEKLFF
CDR3 DNA: TGTGCCAGCAGGGAGATCGGACAGGGATATGAAAAACTGTTTTTT
V gene: TRBV6-5
D gene: TRBD1
clone size: -
J gene: TRBJ1-4

CDR3 protein: CASTQMTSGGSVW
CDR3 DNA: TGTGCCAGCACCCAAATGACTAGCGGGGGCTCGGTATGG
V gene: TRBV7-9
D gene: TRBD2
clone size: -
J gene: TRBJ2-3

CDR3 protein: CASSQDQIRVYGYTF
CDR3 DNA: TGTGCCAGCAGCCAAGATCAAATCAGGGTCTATGGCTACACCTTC
V gene: TRBV4-2
D gene: -
clone size: -
J gene: TRBJ1-2

CDR3 protein: CASSQTGQGNEKLFF
CDR3 DNA: TGTGCCAGCAGCCAAACGGGACAGGGGAATGAAAAACTGTTTTTT
V gene: TRBV7-9
D gene: TRBD1
clone size: -
J gene: TRBJ1-4

CDR3 protein: CASSLDRVGGYTF
CDR3 DNA: TGTGCCAGCAGCTTAGACAGGGTTGGTGGCTACACCTTC
V gene: TRBV7-2
D gene: -
clone size: -
J gene: TRBJ1-2

CDR3 protein: CASSLLWGEYSGELFF
CDR3 DNA: TGTGCCAGCAGCTTATTATGGGGCGAATACTCCGGGGAGCTGTTTTTT
V gene: TRBV11-2
D gene: -
clone size: -
J gene: TRBJ2-2

CDR3 protein: CASNRFAGASSGYTF
CDR3 DNA: TGTGCCAGCAACCGTTTCGCGGGGGCGTCGAGTGGCTACACCTTC
V gene: TRBV6-5
D gene: -
clone size: -
J gene: TRBJ1-2

CDR3 protein: CAWSVLWTENTEAFF
CDR3 DNA: TGTGCCTGGAGTGTTCTGTGGACAGAGAACACTGAAGCTTTCTTT
V gene: TRBV30
D gene: -
clone size: -
J gene: TRBJ1-1

CDR3 protein: CASSVDGTSNQETQYF
CDR3 DNA: TGTGCCAGCAGCGTAGACGGGACTTCTAACCAAGAGACCCAGTACTTC
V gene: TRBV9
D gene: -
clone size: -
J gene: TRBJ2-5

CDR3 protein: CASSQGQRDQPQHF
CDR3 DNA: TGTGCTAGTTCACAGGGACAGAGGGATCAGCCCCAGCATTTT
V gene: TRBV12-5
D gene: TRBD1
clone size: -
J gene: TRBJ1-5

CDR3 protein: CASSDSVTGAYGYTF
CDR3 DNA: TGTGCCAGCAGTGACTCGGTGACAGGCGCGTATGGCTACACCTTC
V gene: TRBV6-4
D gene: -
clone size: -
J gene: TRBJ1-2

CDR3 protein: CASSWTDRSYNEQFF
CDR3 DNA: TGCGCCAGCAGCTGGACGGACAGGTCTTACAATGAGCAGTTCTTC
V gene: TRBV5-1
D gene: TRBD1
clone size: -
J gene: TRBJ2-1

CDR3 protein: CASSVAGQGNTEAFF
CDR3 DNA: TGTGCCAGCAGCGTTGCCGGACAGGGGAACACTGAAGCTTTCTTT
V gene: TRBV2
D gene: TRBD1
clone size: -
J gene: TRBJ1-1

CDR3 protein: CASRGLRRGRMDTEAFF
CDR3 DNA: TGTGCCAGTAGAGGACTACGGAGGGGAAGAATGGACACTGAAGCTTTCTTT
V gene: TRBV19
D gene: -
clone size: -
J gene: TRBJ1-1

CDR3 protein: CASSENGRRANTEAFF
CDR3 DNA: TGTGCCAGCAGTGAAAATGGGAGACGAGCGAACACTGAAGCTTTCTTT
V gene: TRBV6-1
D gene: -
clone size: once
J gene: TRBJ1-1

CDR3 protein: CASSQQEGEQFF
CDR3 DNA: TGTGCCAGCTCACAACAGGAGGGTGAGCAGTTCTTC
V gene: TRBV18
D gene: -
clone size: -
J gene: TRBJ2-1

CDR3 protein: CASSRRTGGINGYTF
CDR3 DNA: TGTGCCAGCAGCCGTCGTACAGGGGGCATTAATGGCTACACCTTC
V gene: TRBV11-2
D gene: TRBD1
clone size: -
J gene: TRBJ1-2

CDR3 protein: CASSLAGGPRNEQFF
CDR3 DNA: TGTGCCAGCAGCTTAGCGGGGGGGCCGAGAAATGAGCAGTTCTTC
V gene: TRBV5-4
D gene: TRBD2
clone size: -
J gene: TRBJ2-1

CDR3 protein: CASSLRQQNTEAFF
CDR3 DNA: TGTGCCAGCAGCTTGCGACAGCAGAACACTGAAGCTTTCTTT
V gene: TRBV11-3
D gene: -
clone size: once
J gene: TRBJ1-1

CDR3 protein: CAWSGRGNQPQHF
CDR3 DNA: TGTGCCTGGAGCGGTCGCGGAAATCAGCCCCAGCATTTT
V gene: TRBV30
D gene: -
clone size: -
J gene: TRBJ1-5

CDR3 protein: CASSAWTSGGSYNEQFF
CDR3 DNA: TGTGCCAGCAGTGCCTGGACTAGCGGGGGTTCCTACAATGAGCAGTTCTTC
V gene: TRBV2
D gene: TRBD2
clone size: -
J gene: TRBJ2-1

CDR3 protein: CASSPRWGVVGETQYF
CDR3 DNA: TGTGCCAGCAGCCCGAGGTGGGGGGTCGTGGGAGAGACCCAGTACTTC
V gene: TRBV11-2
D gene: -
clone size: -
J gene: TRBJ2-5

CDR3 protein: CASSLIQGLGETQYF
CDR3 DNA: TGTGCCAGCAGTTTAATCCAGGGGCTAGGGGAGACCCAGTACTTC
V gene: TRBV27
D gene: -
clone size: once
J gene: TRBJ2-5